The rows below give T cell receptor beta chains drawn from one sample of a study of T cell responses to AZD1222 COVID-19 vaccine. Sequencing was performed with immunoSEQ multiplex PCR; in TCRdb, only in-frame clones are kept and a portion is missing. The sample holds 200,000 to 250,000 clones; about 92% are singletons and the top ten take around 1%. The source material was peripheral blood, sampled on day 0 of MenACWY control vaccination. These TCRs come from an adult in good health. Both conserved end residues are part of each CDR3. A D gene is named only where the DNA matches it firmly. Not all rows give a size; the values are once, few, many and, for expanded clones, a class.

j_gene | d_gene | abundance | v_gene | CDR3aa | CDR3nt
TRBJ1-2 | NA | NA | TRBV29-1 | CSVMADTNYGYTF | TGCAGCGTTATGGCGGATACTAACTATGGCTACACCTTC
TRBJ2-1 | TRBD1 | NA | TRBV4-2 | CASSQLDRGNEQFF | TGTGCCAGCAGCCAATTGGACAGGGGCAATGAGCAGTTCTTC
TRBJ1-6 | TRBD1 | NA | TRBV18 | CASSPSTGGLSNSPLHF | TGTGCCAGCTCACCTTCGACAGGGGGCCTCTCTAATTCACCCCTCCACTTT
TRBJ2-2 | NA | NA | TRBV6-5 | CASSSYYTGELFF | TGTGCCAGCAGTTCTTATTACACCGGGGAGCTGTTTTTT
TRBJ1-2 | NA | NA | TRBV7-2 | CASSLVPGGVGGYTF | TGTGCCAGCAGCTTAGTACCAGGTGGGGTAGGCGGCTACACCTTC
TRBJ2-6 | TRBD2 | NA | TRBV5-1 | CASRLRGALESSGANVLTF | TGCGCCAGCAGACTGCGGGGGGCGTTGGAATCCTCTGGGGCCAACGTCCTGACTTTC
TRBJ1-2 | TRBD1 | NA | TRBV7-2 | CASSLGAGTGGVGYTF | TGTGCCAGCAGCTTAGGGGCCGGGACAGGGGGCGTGGGCTACACCTTC
TRBJ1-5 | NA | NA | TRBV18 | CASSPGTNNQPQHF | TGTGCCAGCTCACCCGGGACAAATAATCAGCCCCAGCATTTT
TRBJ1-2 | TRBD1 | NA | TRBV7-2 | CASSPRTGNYGYTF | TGTGCCAGCAGCCCCCGGACAGGAAACTATGGCTACACCTTC
TRBJ2-3 | TRBD2 | few | TRBV10-1 | CASRSDLAGSHLSTDTQYF | TGCGCCAGCAGATCCGACCTAGCGGGGAGCCACCTTAGCACAGATACGCAGTATTTT
TRBJ2-2 | NA | NA | TRBV9 | CASSVGLLSTGELFF | TGTGCCAGCAGCGTAGGACTCTTGAGCACCGGGGAGCTGTTTTTT
TRBJ2-5 | NA | NA | TRBV6-1 | CASSEAPGETQYF | TGTGCCAGCAGTGAAGCCCCCGGGGAGACCCAGTACTTC
TRBJ1-2 | NA | NA | TRBV7-9 | CASSLGLGNMNYGYTF | TGTGCCAGCAGCTTAGGCTTGGGGAATATGAACTATGGCTACACCTTC
TRBJ2-7 | TRBD1 | NA | TRBV7-9 | CASSSRGQANSYEQYF | TGTGCCAGCAGCTCTAGAGGACAGGCCAACTCCTACGAGCAGTACTTC